The next 16 T cell receptor beta chains were all read from a single sample in a study of blood T cells in healthy people across ages (dated by TCRdb to between 2014 and 2016). The library was generated by 5' RACE. Sequencing instrument: Illumina HiSeq 2500. The second PCR ran for roughly 6 to 11 cycles and used a J-beta primer mix along with a sample-barcoded 5' primer. TCRdb took the public reads, trimmed them with fastp at Q25, ran MiXCR for clone calling and kept in-frame beta chains. Here each entry gathers all rows of one CDR3 protein and keeps the most common genes and DNA. The sample has 1.5 million to 2 million distinct CDR3 sequences on record, 28% of them singletons. More than 6% of the sample rests with the top ten. Input material: blood. The source of these receptors is a woman aged 25 to 45 in good health.

This clonotype was observed a handful of times. The rearrangement joins TRBV20-1 to TRBJ2-7, with 9 bases identical to TRBD2. Germline-derived CDR1 and CDR2 are DFQATT and SNEGSKA (reference sequence). There are 14 residues in the CDR3. J was trimmed by 6 bases and V by 3 bases; bases with no gene match: 9. The CDR3 DNA reads TGCAGTGCTAGTGATAGCGGGGGCTCGGGCGAGCAGTACTTC. Protein sequence: CSASDSGGSGEQYF.

This clonotype was recorded a few times. This chain uses TRBV9 with TRBJ1-1; no firm D call. V lost 6 bases, J lost 0 bases, and 12 bases lay in between. Germline-derived CDR1 and CDR2 are SGDLS and YYNGEE. The CDR3 is 14 residues long. Here the CDR3 reads CASNTGVMNTEAFF. The CDR3 DNA reads as TGTGCCAGCAACACCGGGGTGATGAACACTGAAGCTTTCTTT.

This clonotype came up many times. The chain uses TRBV28 and TRBJ2-7, with 9 nucleotides matching TRBD1. Germline CDR1 and CDR2: MDHEN and SYDVKM. The CDR3 has 13 amino acids. The V and J ends lost 6 bases and 7 bases, in that order; junction bases with no gene match: 7. The CDR3 region has the DNA TGTGCCAGCAGGACAGGGGGTCGCAGGGAGCAGTACTTC. Protein product: CASRTGGRREQYF.

This clonotype was counted many times. The J gene is TRBJ2-1, the V gene TRBV5-6, with D tentatively TRBD2 (5 bases). The V end lost 5 bases, the J end lost 5 bases, and 17 bases lay between the germline ends. The germline gives CDR1 SGHDT, CDR2 YYEEEE. This CDR3 spans 15 amino acids. The CDR3 loop is CASRIWGSGDNEQFF. CDR3 DNA sequence: TGTGCCAGCAGGATTTGGGGTTCCGGGGACAATGAGCAGTTCTTC.

This clonotype was detected only a few times. The chain has TRBV30 and TRBJ1-1; maybe TRBD1 (5 bases). V dropped 4 bases and J dropped 7 bases, with 13 bases sitting between them. CDR3 length: 12 residues. Germline values: CDR1 GTSNPN, CDR2 SVGIG (reference sequence). CDR3 coding DNA: TGTGCCTGGACCGGGGACCGAGATGAAGCTTTCTTT. As protein: CAWTGDRDEAFF.

This clonotype was counted between two and nine times. This chain joins TRBV2 and TRBJ2-6; 9 bases are shared with TRBD1. J lost 0 bases, V lost 8 bases, and 5 bases had no gene match. CDR3 length: 16 amino acids. From germline, CDR1 is SNHLY and CDR2 FYNNEI. In DNA, the CDR3 is TGTGCCAGCGGCGGACAGGGGAGCTCTGGGGCCAACGTCCTGACTTTC. Amino acid sequence: CASGGQGSSGANVLTF.

The V and J genes are TRBV3-1 and TRBJ1-2; no clear D gene. V dropped 4 bases and J dropped 4 bases, with 10 bases sitting between them. Germline V gene sequence: CDR1 LGHDT, CDR2 YNNKEL (reference sequence). This CDR3 contains 13 residues. Here the CDR3 reads CASSPAAPYGYTF. The CDR3 DNA sequence: TGTGCCAGCAGCCCGGCAGCTCCCTATGGCTACACCTTC.

The V call is TRBV12-3 or TRBV12-4, the J call TRBJ2-7; TRBD2 matches 7 bases. Losses at the gene ends were 6 bases for V and 1 base for J; bases not matched to a gene: 9. The CDR3 totals 15 residues. The CDR3 DNA reads as TGTGCCAGCAGCTATGGCGGGAGTAAGTCCTACGAGCAGTACTTC. It encodes CASSYGGSKSYEQYF.

This clonotype was detected ten times or more. V is TRBV4-1 and J is TRBJ2-1; D gene uncertain. The CDR3 sequence is 18 residues long. The V end was cut by 1 base, the J end by 0 bases, with 16 bases between. Germline V gene sequence: CDR1 MGHRA, CDR2 YSYEKL. CDR3: CASSQGTSWMGSYNEQFF. The DNA of the CDR3 is TGCGCCAGCAGCCAAGGTACAAGCTGGATGGGCTCCTACAATGAGCAGTTCTTC.

The chain is built from TRBV24-1 and TRBJ2-6; 9 bases map to TRBD1. V lost 4 bases and J lost 10; bases outside the gene matches: 10. The germline gives CDR1 KGHDR, CDR2 SFDVKD. The CDR3 has 16 residues. The CDR3 nucleotides read TGTGCCACCAGTGACCCCGGGACAGGGAGCCCGAACGTCCTGACTTTC. This encodes CATSDPGTGSPNVLTF.

Concerning this clonotype: The junction differs from germline at one of its ends, possibly a read error. The genes are TRBV6-2 or TRBV6-3 and TRBJ1-2; 7 bases are a match to TRBD1. Germline values: CDR1 MNHEY, CDR2 SVGEGT. This CDR3 is built from 15 residues. Here the CDR3 reads CTSSYSSTGLDGYTF. CDR3 DNA sequence: TGTACCAGCAGTTACTCGTCGACAGGGCTGGATGGCTACACCTTC.

This clonotype showed up just once. This could be a read error, since a much larger clone is one nucleotide away. This sequence joins TRBV12-3 or TRBV12-4 and TRBJ2-1, with 7 bases that match TRBD2. This CDR3 has 12 residues. The CDR3 DNA sequence: TGTGTCAGCACCCTGGGGGGGAATGAGCAGTTCTTC. Its protein product is CVSTLGGNEQFF.

As concerns this clonotype: At one of its ends the junction is not consistent with the germline gene, which may arise from a read error. The CDR3 DNA follows: TGCGCCAGCAGCTTAGTTTCAGGGGCGCAGTATTTT. Amino acid sequence: CASSLVSGAQYF. V is TRBV7-2 and J is TRBJ2-3; D might be TRBD1 (6 bases). The CDR3 consists of 12 residues. Germline loops: CDR1 SGHTA, CDR2 FQGNSA. Filled out from reference TRBV7-2 and TRBJ2-3, the complete variable domain reads GAGVSQSPSNKVTEKGKDVELRCDPISGHTALYWYRQSLGQGLEFLIYFQGNSAPDKSGLPSDRFSAERTGGSVSTLTIQRTQQEDSAVYLCASSLVSGAQYFGPGTRLTVL.

Regarding this clonotype: A much larger clone lies one base from this, so it may be a read error. V and J are TRBV21-1 and TRBJ2-6. TRBV21-1 is a documented pseudogene. The CDR3 is made up of 14 amino acids. The DNA of the CDR3 is TGTGCCAGCAGTGAGGTCTCTGGGGCCAACGTCCCGACTTTC. Translation: CASSEVSGANVPTF.

This clonotype has a handful of counts. The genes are TRBV20-1 and TRBJ1-4; the D is unclear. Trimming removed 0 bases at V and 6 bases at J, with 20 bases between. This CDR3 comprises 17 residues. Germline V gene data show CDR1 as DFQATT and CDR2 as SNEGSKA (reference sequence). The CDR3 sequence is CSARDQRRRVKDEKLFF. As DNA, the CDR3 is TGCAGTGCTAGAGACCAGAGGAGGAGGGTAAAAGATGAAAAACTGTTTTTT.

By sample share, this clonotype is medium-sized. The rearrangement uses TRBV11-2 and TRBJ2-4, with D perhaps being TRBD1 or TRBD2 (5 bases each). The V end was cut by 0 bases, the J end by 6 bases, with 12 bases between. This CDR3 spans 15 amino acids. Germline V gene lookup returns CDR1 SGHAT and CDR2 FQNNGV. The CDR3 spells CASSLDGRGLNIQYF. In nucleotides, the CDR3 is TGTGCCAGCAGCTTAGATGGTCGGGGCTTAAACATTCAGTACTTC.